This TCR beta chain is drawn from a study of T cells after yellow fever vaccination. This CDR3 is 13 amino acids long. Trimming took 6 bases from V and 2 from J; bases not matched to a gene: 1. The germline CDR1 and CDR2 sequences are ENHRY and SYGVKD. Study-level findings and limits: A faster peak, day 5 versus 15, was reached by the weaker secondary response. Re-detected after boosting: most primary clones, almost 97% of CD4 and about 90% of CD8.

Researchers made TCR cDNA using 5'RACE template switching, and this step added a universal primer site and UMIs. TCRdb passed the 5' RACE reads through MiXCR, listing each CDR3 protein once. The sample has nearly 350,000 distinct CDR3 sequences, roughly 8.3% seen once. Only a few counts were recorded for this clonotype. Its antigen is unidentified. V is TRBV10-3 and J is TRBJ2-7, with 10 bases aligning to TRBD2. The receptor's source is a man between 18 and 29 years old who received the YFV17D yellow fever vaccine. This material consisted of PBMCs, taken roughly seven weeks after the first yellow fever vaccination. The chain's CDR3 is CAIRAGGPYEQYF. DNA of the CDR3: TGTGCCATCAGAGCGGGGGGGCCCTACGAGCAGTACTTC.